Below, 5 T cell receptor beta chains from the same sample are listed, as sequenced in a study of CD8+CD57+ T cells in acquired aplastic anemia. All patients picked for sequencing had shown, by flow cytometry, an expansion of CD8+CD57+ cells. According to the study, genomic DNA was the template for TCR beta VDJ and CDR3 profiling. One entry per CDR3 protein, called by TCRdb with MiXCR from the reads. Of about 240,000 distinct CDR3 sequences detected, around 43% appear once; the ten largest clones hold 6.5% to 8%. Sequencing input: sorted CD4+, CD8+, or CD8+CD57+ T cells (not recorded which) from PBMCs. The receptors were gathered from a human donor with aplastic anemia.

This clonotype has more than one count but fewer than ten. The chain links TRBV30 to TRBJ1-2, with D possibly being TRBD1 (6 bases). The V gene lost 4 bases and the J gene lost 8 bases, with 20 bases spanning the gap. Germline assignment: CDR1 GTSNPN and CDR2 SVGIG (reference sequence). The CDR3 runs to 14 residues. The CDR3 sequence is CAWTSTGAIDGYTF. The CDR3 DNA is TGTGCCTGGACCTCGACAGGAGCAATAGACGGCTACACCTTC.

The chain carries TRBV4-3 and TRBJ1-5; D is undetermined. Germline CDR1 reads LGHNA; CDR2 reads YSLEER. V lost 4 bases and J 2 bases, leaving 9 bases between the germline ends. The CDR3 extends over 14 amino acids. The CDR3 sequence is CASSPLLGNQPQHF. The CDR3 coding sequence is TGCGCCAGCAGCCCCCTACTGGGCAATCAGCCCCAGCATTTT.

In this sample, this clonotype turned up many times. This chain links TRBV6-1 with TRBJ1-2; D gene uncertain. Trimming stripped 10 bases from V and 2 bases from J, with 11 bases between. From germline, CDR1 is MNHNS and CDR2 SASEGT. This CDR3 has 12 residues. The CDR3 spells CATQAGNYGYTF. As DNA, the CDR3 is TGTGCCACCCAAGCAGGCAACTATGGCTACACCTTC.

Only a few counts were recorded for this clonotype. The chain has TRBV29-1 and TRBJ2-7, with D hard to call. CDR1 is SQVTM, CDR2 ANQGSEA, per germline. The CDR3 has 12 residues. V was trimmed by 6 bases and J by 5 bases, leaving 14 bases between them. The DNA for the CDR3 is TGCAGCGTCGAGTCACCTAGGGACGAGCAGTACTTC. Its protein is CSVESPRDEQYF.

V and J are TRBV2 and TRBJ1-5; perhaps TRBD1 as D (5 bases). CDR1 is SNHLY and CDR2 is FYNNEI in the germline V gene. The CDR3 is 13 residues long. Deletions cut 7 bases from V and 7 bases from J, with 14 bases between. In nucleotides, the CDR3 is TGTGCCAGCAATCCGGGGAGGGGACAGCCCCAGCATTTT. The encoded protein is CASNPGRGQPQHF. Full variable domain (rest looked up from reference TRBV2 and TRBJ1-5): EPEVTQTPSHQVTQMGQEVILRCVPISNHLYFYWYRQILGQKVEFLVSFYNNEISEKSEIFDDQFSVERPDGSNFTLKIRSTKLEDSAMYFCASNPGRGQPQHFGDGTRLSIL.